The following is a T cell receptor (beta chain) sequence with its context. The source of the sample is a study of Ad26.COV2.S vaccination and SARS-CoV-2 variants. Treatment described: 19 received Ad26.COV2.S at low or high dose, single or two shots; roughly 5 received placebo; per-sample allocation not given. Collection of the samples took place on day 63 after the first injection of vaccine or placebo. Germline values: CDR1 MNHEY, CDR2 SVGEGT. Deletions cut 5 bases from V and 12 bases from J, with 11 bases between. The CDR3 runs 11 residues. Generated by immunoSEQ multiplex PCR, the TCRdb table keeps only in-frame clones and is missing some. Of about 470,000 clones listed, less than 95% are singletons.

The chain couples TRBV6-2 or TRBV6-3 to TRBJ2-1; a possible D gene is TRBD2 (5 bases). The sample was peripheral blood, taken in a trial of Ad26.COV2.S vaccine versus placebo. The origin of this receptor is a person between 18 and 59 years old who received the Ad26.COV2.S COVID-19 vaccine or a placebo. CDR3 protein: CASSRRAGQFF. DNA for the CDR3: TGTGCCAGCAGTCGCCGGGCGGGGCAGTTCTTC.